The sequence of this T cell receptor (beta chain) was determined in a study of blood T cells in healthy people across ages (dated by TCRdb to 2013 to 2016). For the wider study: In model experiments, template switching captured about one uniquely barcoded TCR beta cDNA molecule for every two T cells. To avoid experimental bias, donors of different ages were randomly spread across the sequencing lanes. The donors were divided into four age groups: young (average approximately 17 years), middle-aged (approximately 42), aged (approximately 64) and long-lived (82). To track age-related changes in TCR beta repertoire diversity, the study relied on deep sequencing normalized with unique cDNA molecular identifiers. Two additional independent replicas of 1 million unique cDNA reads from the same blood draw were analyzed for two donors (one aged 18 to 29 and one aged 80 or older). The full study reports these points: Since profiling was done on bulk unsorted PBMCs, naive and antigen-experienced compartments could not be conclusively compared. As age increased, observed TCR beta diversity per million T cells dropped in a roughly linear way, and a significant reduction was already evident by age around 41. The CMV infection status of donors was not known, potentially confounding age-related changes in expanded clonotypes. The long-lived group showed more naive CD4+ T cells, fewer expanded clones and increased TCR diversity than the aged group, suggesting age selection. Observed TCR beta diversity correlated strongly with the percentage of naive T cells measured by flow cytometry. Estimates of total diversity based on one million sequenced T cells were regarded as lower bounds and as underestimates.

Systemically healthy Caucasian individuals from Russia, around 38 in total and aged about 6 to 100 years, were included as donors. Approximately 10 milliliters of peripheral blood were collected from each donor into EDTA-treated Vacutainer tubes. PBMCs were isolated by Ficoll-Paque density-gradient centrifugation, with at least 6.5 million obtained per sample. Trizol reagent was used to extract total RNA from PBMCs, with at least 6 micrograms per sample. For every donor, flow cytometry on a PBMC aliquot measured the percentage of naive CD45RAhigh/CD27high T cells. A note on this clonotype: Its cognate antigen has yet to be identified. The record has no base qualities; no much larger clone is one base away.

The library was obtained by 5' RACE. Sequencing used an Illumina HiSeq 2500. A second PCR of roughly 6 to 11 cycles was run with a J-beta primer mix and a sample-barcoded 5' primer. A template-switch 5' adaptor carrying 12 random nucleotides introduced a unique molecular identifier onto each TCR beta cDNA molecule. Each sample yielded at least 2.5 million CDR3-containing paired-end reads. The Mint cDNA synthesis kit, primed by a TRBC-specific oligonucleotide, was used to synthesize first-strand cDNA from all RNA. All cDNA was treated with uracil-DNA glycosylase and then went through a first 18-cycle PCR with the universal primers M1SS and BC2_uni_R. The authors processed their data as follows. Normalization of each sample was performed by random selection of 1 million high-quality reads, each carrying a distinct molecular identifier. Reads sharing molecular identifiers were discarded rather than binned into consensus sequences. CDR3 identification, clonotype clustering and error correction used MiTCR with a Q25 quality threshold and the strictest error-elimination algorithm. A nonparametric unseen species model with Euler transformation was used to estimate lower-bound total TCR beta diversity. TCRdb took the public reads, trimmed them with fastp at Q25, ran MiXCR for clone calling and kept in-frame beta chains. Each record represents a unique CDR3 protein, reported with the most common genes and DNA among its rows. V and J calls and clone size were set by TCRdb, not the authors. The sample table contains around 1.7 million distinct CDR3 sequences; only one count was recorded for roughly 27% of them. The top ten constitute roughly 8% of the sample.

The junction carries 12 bases between V and J, which are trimmed by 8 bases and 1 base respectively. The CDR3 spans 14 residues, from the cysteine through the phenylalanine. The kept DNA is CDR3 alone, 42 bases in frame from the first base. The germline V gene sets CDR1 to WSHSY and CDR2 to SAAADI. This clonotype was obtained from a woman aged 25-40 years in good health. The V and J genes are TRBV10-2 and TRBJ2-1, with the D call perhaps TRBD1 or TRBD2, each one matching 5 bases. Material: blood. The CDR3 region reads CASRGVGSYNEQFF. The sequence in DNA is TGCGCCAGCCGGGGCGTTGGGTCCTACAATGAGCAGTTCTTC.